The 5 T cell receptor beta chains presented below share a single source sample, sequenced in a study of T cells in tuberculosis (dated by TCRdb to 2017 to 2018). The receptor library was made with the immunoSEQ multiplex PCR assay. TCRdb took this table from immuneACCESS and kept in-frame rearrangements with V and J called. Such tables lack part of the clones; where checked against another copy, unresolved V genes explain under half of the gap, and the rest is unexplained. This sample has around 35,000 clones in its table, and 94% of those were observed once. The ten largest make up around 10% of the sample. Sequenced: PBMCs. The receptors stem from a donor under 30 with latent tuberculosis or without tuberculosis infection. Some clones in this sample may be carry-over from other donors' samples.

The gene calls are TRBV4-2 and TRBJ1-6; a possible D gene is TRBD1 (6 bases). Germline CDR1 reads LGHNA; CDR2 reads YNFKEQ. V dropped 1 base and J dropped 7 bases, with 14 bases sitting between them. CDR3 length equals 16 residues. The CDR3 is CASSQAPGASNSPLHF. In DNA form, the CDR3 reads TGTGCCAGCAGCCAAGCTCCAGGGGCCTCGAATTCACCCCTCCACTTT.

This sequence joins TRBV29-1 and TRBJ1-1, with 11 bases identical to TRBD1. Losses at the gene ends were 6 bases for V and 1 base for J; bases not matched to a gene: 7. The V gene's germline CDR1 is SQVTM and CDR2 ANQGSEA. The CDR3 contains 15 residues. The CDR3 region is CSVFGTGGSNTEAFF. For the CDR3, the DNA is TGCAGCGTCTTCGGGACAGGGGGTTCGAACACTGAAGCTTTCTTT.

The chain carries TRBV29-1 and TRBJ2-7; maybe TRBD2 (7 bases). The V end was cut by 0 bases, the J end by 6 bases, with 15 bases between. Germline assignment: CDR1 SQVTM and CDR2 ANQGSEA. CDR3 length equals 14 residues. In nucleotides, the CDR3 is TGCAGCGTTGAAGAAATCAGGGGAGGGGGCGAGCAGTACTTC. It encodes CSVEEIRGGGEQYF.

The genes are TRBV7-6 and TRBJ2-1, with D tentatively TRBD2 (5 bases). V lost 5 bases and J 6 bases, leaving 11 bases between the germline ends. CDR1 and CDR2 (germline): SGHVS, FNYEAQ. The CDR3 sequence is 13 residues long. The chain's CDR3 is CASSQLASNEQFF. The CDR3, as DNA: TGTGCCAGCAGCCAATTAGCGAGCAATGAGCAGTTCTTC.

The rearrangement uses TRBV4-3 and TRBJ1-2, with D possibly being TRBD1 (6 bases). Germline assignment: CDR1 LGHNA and CDR2 YSLEER. Trimming removed 7 bases from V and 9 bases from J, with 21 bases in between. The CDR3 sequence is 14 residues long. DNA of the CDR3: TGCGCCAGCAAGCCAAGAGCAGGGGTGGGTAGCTACACCTTC. It specifies CASKPRAGVGSYTF.